The clone carrying this TCR beta chain was observed many times. Its antigen is not identified. TCRdb re-called the multiplex PCR reads through MiXCR, storing one row per CDR3 protein. The sample includes 50,000 to 65,000 distinct CDR3 sequences, under 45% of them seen just once. This entry is derived from a study of breast tumors, draining lymph nodes, adjacent tissues. Regarding the study as a whole: That most tumor T cells come from lymph nodes remained unproven.

The clonotype originates from a female donor with breast cancer. Some clones in this sample may be carry-over from other donors' samples. Sequencing was performed on breast tumor tissue.

The CDR3 protein is CASSPLGGSGANVLTF. The CDR3 DNA reads as TGTGCCAGCAGCCCCCTGGGCGGGTCCGGGGCCAACGTCCTGACTTTC. The genes are TRBV4-2 and TRBJ2-6; the D gene is possibly TRBD2 (5 bases). Germline V CDR1 and CDR2: LGHNA, YNFKEQ. This CDR3 is built from 16 residues. The V end lost 4 bases, the J end lost 4 bases, and 14 bases lay between the germline ends.